The 21 T cell receptor beta chains below all came from one sample that was sequenced in a study of blood T cell repertoires in COVID-19. Sequenced by immunoSEQ multiplex PCR; TCRdb stores in-frame clones only, minus some. The sample lists 150,000 to 200,000 clones; about nine tenths were seen once. Sequenced sample: peripheral blood. These receptors originate from a man aged 18 to 29 who had recovered from COVID-19.

The J gene is TRBJ2-3, the V gene TRBV27; TRBD1 matches at 8 bases. Germline assignment: CDR1 MNHEY and CDR2 SMNVEV (reference sequence). After removal of 3 bases from V and 2 bases from J, the junction contained 4 bases not matched to a gene. The CDR3 consists of 15 residues. CDR3 protein: CASSLKDRATDTQYF. The CDR3 DNA sequence: TGTGCCAGCAGTTTGAAGGACAGGGCCACAGATACGCAGTATTTT.

This clone was seen a few times. The chain has TRBV6-6 and TRBJ2-3; TRBD2 agrees at 10 bases. Germline CDR1 is MNHNY and CDR2 is SVGAGI (reference sequence). This CDR3 region has 16 residues. Trimming took 6 bases from V and 0 from J; bases not matched to a gene: 6. For the CDR3, the DNA is TGTGCCAGCAGCCTACTAGCGGGAACTAGCACAGATACGCAGTATTTT. The encoded protein is CASSLLAGTSTDTQYF.

This clone is a singleton in its sample. The V call is TRBV28, the J call TRBJ1-4; D is undetermined. CDR1 MDHEN and CDR2 SYDVKM come from the germline V gene. Trimming left V 5 bases short and J 9 bases short, with 22 bases between. This CDR3 has 16 residues. CDR3 sequence (DNA): TGTGCCAGCAGTCCCCCGGTTGCCGGGTCGATGAAAAAACTGTTTTTT. Translating it yields CASSPPVAGSMKKLFF.

This clone was observed once. The chain uses TRBV4-1 and TRBJ1-6, with D unclear. The CDR3 is 17 residues long. V lost 0 bases and J lost 0, with 9 bases in between. CDR1 and CDR2 from the germline V gene are MGHRA and YSYEKL. In DNA, the CDR3 is TGCGCCAGCAGCCAAGAGGGCCAAAGCTCCTATAATTCACCCCTCCACTTT. Amino acid sequence: CASSQEGQSSYNSPLHF.

The CDR3 DNA follows: TGTGCCAGCAGCCCCCTGGGGGGTCAGGGCTACACCTTC. Residues: CASSPLGGQGYTF. This sequence joins TRBV14 and TRBJ1-2; D perhaps matches TRBD1 (5 bases). The CDR3 runs to 13 residues. The germline V gene has CDR1 SGHDN and CDR2 FVKESK. V lost 4 bases to trimming and J lost 8 bases, with 14 bases between them.

The J gene is TRBJ1-2, the V gene TRBV19; 12 bases line up with TRBD1. The germline V gene has CDR1 LNHDA and CDR2 SQIVND (reference sequence). This CDR3 spans 16 amino acids. V lost 5 bases to trimming and J lost 4 bases; unmatched junction nucleotides: 8. This chain's CDR3 is CASSAGTGGAGYGYTF. Written as DNA, the CDR3 is TGTGCCAGTAGTGCCGGGACAGGGGGCGCGGGCTATGGCTACACCTTC.

The chain joins TRBV4-3 to TRBJ1-2; 7 positions agree with TRBD1. Germline CDR1 reads LGHNA; CDR2 reads YSLEER. The CDR3 length is 15 residues. Trimming cost V 3 bases and J 2 bases; bases outside gene matches: 6. The CDR3 nucleotides are TGCGCCAGCAGCCAGGAAGCACAGGGGAACTATGGCTACACCTTC. Protein: CASSQEAQGNYGYTF.

V gene TRBV7-2 combines with J gene TRBJ1-5, with D hard to call. V lost 4 bases to trimming and J lost 1 base, with 11 bases between them. Germline V gene data show CDR1 as SGHTA and CDR2 as FQGNSA. This CDR3 region has 15 residues. CDR3 DNA: TGTGCCAGCAGCTCGACACAAGACAGCAATCAGCCCCAGCATTTT. The encoded protein is CASSSTQDSNQPQHF.

The rearrangement uses TRBV4-1 and TRBJ2-7; 7 bases match TRBD1. The trim removed 2 bases at V and 1 base at J, leaving 8 bases unmatched. This CDR3 is built from 16 residues. Germline lookup yields CDR1 MGHRA and CDR2 YSYEKL. The CDR3 nucleotides are TGCGCCAGCAGCCAACGCCCGACAGGGAGTTCCTACGAGCAGTACTTC. Translation: CASSQRPTGSSYEQYF.

V is TRBV5-1 and J is TRBJ2-7, with 12 positions matching TRBD2. Germline V gene data show CDR1 as SGHRS and CDR2 as YFSETQ. J was trimmed by 4 bases and V by 4 bases; bases with no gene match: 6. CDR3 length equals 15 residues. The CDR3: CASSDLTSGRYEQYF. DNA of the CDR3: TGCGCCAGCAGCGATTTGACTAGCGGGAGATACGAGCAGTACTTC.

The rearrangement uses TRBV18 and TRBJ1-6, with 9 bases identical to TRBD1. Germline V gene lookup returns CDR1 KGHSH and CDR2 LQKENI. The V segment lost 3 bases and the J segment 9 bases; nucleotides outside the gene matches: 15. This CDR3 has 18 amino acids. The CDR3 here is CASSPSAPLGQGSSPLHF. Here the CDR3 DNA reads TGTGCCAGCTCACCTTCGGCCCCTTTGGGACAGGGAAGTTCACCCCTCCACTTT.

The genes are TRBV7-2 and TRBJ2-7, with no clear D. V lost 7 bases and J 5 bases, leaving 18 bases between the germline ends. CDR1 SGHTA and CDR2 FQGNSA come from the germline V gene. The CDR3 has 14 amino acids. The CDR3: CASTIPRASNEQYF. In DNA form, the CDR3 reads TGTGCCAGCACCATCCCCCGAGCTAGTAACGAGCAGTACTTC.

Notes on this clone: Other DNA sequences of this sample code for an identical CDR3. V gene TRBV19 combines with J gene TRBJ1-1, with D uncertain. Trimming took 3 bases from V and 1 from J, leaving 6 bases between them. The CDR3 runs to 13 residues. CDR1 and CDR2 from the germline V gene are LNHDA and SQIVND (reference sequence). CDR3 sequence: CASSIRGNTEAFF. The CDR3 DNA sequence: TGTGCCAGTAGTATTCGGGGGAACACTGAAGCTTTCTTT.

The CDR3 region has the DNA TGTGCCAGCAGCTTAGAGGAGACCACTGAAGCTTTCTTT. Protein product: CASSLEETTEAFF. The genes are TRBV11-3 and TRBJ1-1, with unresolved D. The V end was cut by 0 bases, the J end by 4 bases, with 6 bases between. The CDR3 contains 13 residues. CDR1 and CDR2 from the germline V gene are SGHNT and YENEEA.

The gene calls are TRBV9 and TRBJ2-1, with a possible D match to TRBD2 (5 bases). This CDR3 is 18 amino acids long. CDR1 and CDR2 from the germline V gene are SGDLS and YYNGEE. The germline V and J ends were trimmed by 3 bases and 7 bases, with 26 bases remaining between them. The CDR3 coding sequence is TGTGCCAGCAGCGCGGACCCCATCGGGGTGAAACTGGCGAATGAGCAGTTCTTC. It yields the protein CASSADPIGVKLANEQFF.

The chain employs TRBV12-3 or TRBV12-4 and TRBJ1-5; D might be TRBD1 (5 bases). V shed 5 bases and J shed 4 bases, with 9 bases lying between them. The CDR3 consists of 13 residues. The CDR3 region has the DNA TGTGCCAGCAGTCTGACAGAAAATCAGCCCCAGCATTTT. Its protein product is CASSLTENQPQHF.

The chain has TRBV5-1 and TRBJ1-4, with TRBD1 as a possible D gene (5 bases). The V gene's germline CDR1 is SGHRS and CDR2 YFSETQ. The CDR3 covers 15 residues. V was pared by 4 bases and J by 8 bases, with 18 bases between. DNA for the CDR3: TGCGCCAGCAGCGCAACCGGGACTGACGCCGAAAAACTGTTTTTT. Encoded protein: CASSATGTDAEKLFF.

The chain couples TRBV12-5 to TRBJ1-1; D unclear. In germline, CDR1 is LGHNT, CDR2 FRNRAP. Trimming stripped 0 bases from V and 1 base from J, with 12 bases between. The CDR3 length is 16 residues. The DNA of the CDR3 is TGTGCTAGTGGTTTGGTATCCGGGGTTTGGAACACTGAAGCTTTCTTT. Translation gives CASGLVSGVWNTEAFF.

This chain joins TRBV19 and TRBJ2-1; D might be TRBD1 (5 bases). This CDR3 is 13 amino acids long. V was shortened by 2 bases and J by 7 bases, with 9 bases between the two germline ends. Germline CDR1 is LNHDA and CDR2 is SQIVND (reference sequence). CDR3: CASSIQGKNEQFF. The CDR3 region has the DNA TGTGCCAGTAGTATACAGGGAAAGAATGAGCAGTTCTTC.

The V gene is TRBV6-2 or TRBV6-3, the J gene TRBJ2-7; 12 nucleotides align to TRBD2. V trimming: 4 bases; J trimming: 2 bases; junction bases outside the gene matches: 3. This CDR3 has 15 amino acids. The germline CDR1 and CDR2 sequences are MNHEY and SVGEGT. The CDR3 sequence is CASSFTSGRTYEQYF. In nucleotides, the CDR3 is TGTGCCAGCAGTTTTACTAGCGGGAGGACCTACGAGCAGTACTTC.

This CDR3 is CASSISSGSNYGYTF. CDR3 nucleotides: TGTGCCAGTAGTATTTCCAGCGGGTCCAACTATGGCTACACCTTC. The V and J genes are TRBV19 and TRBJ1-2; D is unclear. CDR3 size: 15 residues. Looked up from germline, CDR1 is LNHDA and CDR2 is SQIVND (reference sequence). Trimming took off 3 bases at V and 2 bases at J, with 13 bases between the two ends.